This T cell receptor (beta chain) was sequenced during a study of regulatory T cells in long-lasting Graves disease. This clonotype has ten or more counts. Its antigen is still unknown. Study-level results: Persistent Graves' disease cases displayed lower TCR diversity than newly diagnosed ones.

Deletions cut 8 bases from V and 0 bases from J, with 13 bases between. The CDR3 is made up of 14 amino acids. TCR beta libraries were built with iRepertoire HTBI primers and Arm-PCR of CDR3 regions. MiXCR, run by TCRdb on the multiplex PCR reads, gives a single entry per CDR3 protein. Of about 620,000 distinct CDR3 sequences in the sample, about 16% were seen once. As for time point: newly diagnosed GD, antithyroid drugs for less than 3 months. From RNA extracted from PBMCs, the TCR library was made. This same sample was also part of a study on T cells in Graves' hyperthyroidism and ophthalmopathy. That report notes: Uncontrolled infection, other autoimmune disease, pregnancy and lactation each barred patients from inclusion. When the TCR CDR3 underwent first-round RT-PCR, the HTBI primer set was used.

The TCR originated in a woman aged 25 to 39 with Graves disease. This chain joins TRBV12-3 or TRBV12-4 and TRBJ1-1; D is unclear. Here the sequenced sample was peripheral blood mononuclear cells (PBMCs), taken at new diagnosis, from a patient treated with antithyroid drugs. The CDR3 nucleotides read TGTGCCAGCGCTCTTGTCCCCATGAACACTGAAGCTTTCTTT. Its translation is CASALVPMNTEAFF.